The entry that follows covers one TCR beta chain sequence. Its antigen is as yet unknown. Treatment noted: about 20 received Ad26.COV2.S at low or high dose, single or two shots; several received placebo; per-sample allocation not given. Repertoires come from day 63 after the first vaccine or placebo injection. The shot given was an Ad26 vector that makes Wuhan-strain SARS-CoV-2 spike. This sample was included in a study of Ad26.COV2.S vaccination and SARS-CoV-2 variants. Overall study results and limits: Considerable breadth of spike-specific CD8+ and CD4+ T cell responses has reportedly been documented following vaccination. Vaccine and placebo groups showed comparable non-spike TCR breadth. Total T cell responses may have been underestimated by the TCR breadth and depth analyses.

This CDR3 has 11 amino acids. From germline, CDR1 is WSHSY and CDR2 SAAADI. Trimming removed 8 bases from V and 6 bases from J, with 8 bases in between. Data came from immunoSEQ multiplex PCR; TCRdb stores just in-frame clones and leaves some out. This table has about 430,000 clones, 80% to 95% appearing once. V is TRBV10-2 and J is TRBJ2-1; the D is unclear. Sequencing used peripheral blood, obtained in a trial of Ad26.COV2.S vaccine versus placebo. The receptor was isolated from a person aged 18 to 59 who received the Ad26.COV2.S COVID-19 vaccine or a placebo. For the CDR3, the DNA is TGCGCCAGCGAAACGGGCAATGAGCAGTTCTTC. This translates into CASETGNEQFF.